This entry lists 20 T cell receptor beta chains sequenced from one sample in a study of Graves' ophthalmopathy and Graves' hyperthyroidism. Transcripts of RNA were the source for amplifying TCR beta CDR3 regions. RT-PCR was first run with HTBI primers, then multiplex PCR in a second round. MiXCR, applied by TCRdb to the multiplex PCR reads, yields one record per CDR3 protein. The sample consists of more than 300,000 distinct CDR3 sequences, roughly 17% of them appearing once. The sequenced sample consisted of peripheral blood. The receptors originated from an adult woman with stable Graves' hyperthyroidism.

For this clonotype: It may be a read error: a sequence one base away is much more abundant. The rearrangement links TRBV20-1 to TRBJ2-7; 15 bases line up with TRBD2. In germline, CDR1 is DFQATT, CDR2 SNEGSKA (reference sequence). The length of the CDR3 is 16 residues. The CDR3 reads CSALGLAGGFAYEQCF. The CDR3 nucleotides read TGCAGTGCTCTCGGACTAGCGGGAGGGTTCGCCTACGAGCAGTGCTTC.

Concerning this clonotype: A much larger clone is a single base away; this may be a read error. Because the CDR3's place on the DNA is in doubt, the DNA is left out and the CDR3 is given as listed by TCRdb. The chain recombines TRBV29-1 with TRBJ1-1; TRBD1, as called in the table, went unchecked against the DNA. Both ends counted, the CDR3 spans 13 residues. Germline CDR1 SQVTM, CDR2 ANQGSEA. CDR3 residues: CSVVGTGNTEACF.

This clonotype came up a few times. The V gene is TRBV11-1, the J gene TRBJ2-7; perhaps TRBD2 as D (6 bases). CDR1 is SGHAT, CDR2 FQDESV, per germline (reference sequence). Trimming removed 4 bases from V and 0 bases from J, with 16 bases in between. This CDR3 comprises 16 residues. In DNA, the CDR3 is TGTGCCAGCAGCTGGGAGGTTGGGCGGACCTCCTACGAGCAGTACTTC. It codes for CASSWEVGRTSYEQYF.

There are many counts of this clonotype. The V gene is TRBV20-1, the J gene TRBJ2-4; no definite D call. Trimming took off 4 bases at V and 6 bases at J, with 13 bases between the two ends. The length of the CDR3 is 13 residues. The germline V gene has CDR1 DFQATT and CDR2 SNEGSKA (reference sequence). The CDR3 spells CSAIEGKANIQYF. CDR3 nucleotide sequence: TGCAGTGCTATCGAAGGGAAGGCAAACATTCAGTACTTC.

This clonotype was counted ten times or more. J is TRBJ2-5 and V is TRBV28, with TRBD1 matching 7 bases. The J segment lost 3 bases and the V segment lost 10 bases, leaving 8 bases of the junction unmatched. Germline V gene sequence: CDR1 MDHEN, CDR2 SYDVKM. The CDR3 runs to 13 residues. CDR3 coding DNA: TGTGCCACCGAGGGGGCGGGTAAAGAGACCCAGTACTTC. The encoded protein is CATEGAGKETQYF.

This clonotype was seen only a few times. The chain couples TRBV5-1 to TRBJ1-5; D unresolved. V was pared by 0 bases and J by 6 bases, with 10 bases between. Germline V gene lookup returns CDR1 SGHRS and CDR2 YFSETQ. This CDR3 comprises 14 residues. The CDR3 bases are TGCGCCAGCAGCTTGGGAGGGAATGGTCAGCCCCAGCATTTT. It translates to CASSLGGNGQPQHF.

This clonotype has at least ten counts. This sequence joins TRBV9 and TRBJ2-2; D is undetermined. This CDR3 is 15 amino acids long. V was trimmed by 0 bases and J by 9 bases, leaving 15 bases between them. Germline values: CDR1 SGDLS, CDR2 YYNGEE. The CDR3 protein is CASSVEAGEHRELFF. CDR3 coding DNA: TGTGCCAGCAGCGTAGAGGCAGGAGAGCACCGGGAGCTGTTTTTT.

This clonotype has a count of ten or more. The gene calls are TRBV4-2 and TRBJ1-5; D gene unclear. The V gene lost 0 bases and the J gene lost 9 bases, with 9 bases spanning the gap. The CDR3 length is 13 residues. The germline gives CDR1 LGHNA, CDR2 YNFKEQ. This CDR3 is CASSQDLDGPQHF. The CDR3, as DNA: TGTGCCAGCAGCCAAGATCTTGATGGGCCCCAGCATTTT.

The table lists this clonotype with many counts. This chain links TRBV20-1 with TRBJ2-4; D might be TRBD1 (7 bases). The V gene lost 4 bases and the J gene lost 3 bases, with 25 bases spanning the gap. The CDR3 is 18 amino acids. Per germline, CDR1 DFQATT and CDR2 SNEGSKA (reference sequence). The CDR3 region is CSATIRKQGRKDKNIQYF. The DNA of the CDR3 is TGCAGTGCTACTATTCGGAAACAGGGGAGGAAGGACAAAAACATTCAGTACTTC.

This clonotype was seen many times. The chain uses TRBV9 and TRBJ1-6; D unclear. V dropped 0 bases and J dropped 7 bases, with 8 bases sitting between them. This CDR3 has 14 residues. CDR1 SGDLS and CDR2 YYNGEE come from the germline V gene. CDR3 in DNA: TGTGCCAGCAGCGTAGACTTGAGAAATTCACCCCTCCACTTT. Translating gives CASSVDLRNSPLHF. Looking up the rest from reference TRBV9 and TRBJ1-6 gives the full variable domain: DSGVTQTPKHLITATGQRVTLRCSPRSGDLSVYWYQQSLDQGLQFLIQYYNGEERAKGNILERFSAQQFPDLHSELNLSSLELGDSALYFCASSVDLRNSPLHFGNGTRLTVT.

This clonotype was counted at least ten times. This chain uses TRBV24-1 with TRBJ1-5; D not resolved. The germline V gene encodes CDR1 KGHDR and CDR2 SFDVKD. The V end lost 1 base, the J end lost 0 bases, and 12 bases lay between the germline ends. The CDR3 covers 17 residues. The CDR3 nucleotides read TGTGCCACCAGTGATTTCCCCAGGCTCGATAGCAATCAGCCCCAGCATTTT. Translating it yields CATSDFPRLDSNQPQHF.

This clonotype was found many times. The V and J genes are TRBV7-3 and TRBJ1-1; D call uncertain. CDR3 size: 13 residues. V was trimmed by 6 bases and J by 0 bases, leaving 8 bases between them. Germline-derived CDR1 and CDR2 are SGHTA and FQGTGA. The DNA for the CDR3 is TGTGCCAGCAGTTCAAGTATGAACACTGAAGCTTTCTTT. Translating it yields CASSSSMNTEAFF.

This clonotype was detected ten times or more. The V gene is TRBV28, the J gene TRBJ2-7; TRBD1 might be the D (6 bases). Trimming took 3 bases from V and 2 from J, leaving 8 bases between them. This CDR3 region has 13 residues. Germline CDR1 MDHEN, CDR2 SYDVKM. CDR3 coding DNA: TGTGCCAGCAGTTTCTGGACAGCCTACGAGCAGTACTTC. Translation: CASSFWTAYEQYF.

In this sample, this clonotype turned up many times. The V call is TRBV4-1, the J call TRBJ2-2; 9 bases are a match to TRBD2. With V trimmed by 3 bases and J by 9 bases, 8 bases remained unmatched. Germline V lookup: CDR1 MGHRA, CDR2 YSYEKL. This CDR3 is built from 15 residues. The CDR3 nucleotides read TGCGCCAGCAGCCAGACTAGCGGAGGGCACCGGGAGCTGTTTTTT. It yields the protein CASSQTSGGHRELFF.

About this clonotype itself: A junction boundary mismatches the germline segment, possibly from a read error. The gene calls are TRBV11-2 and TRBJ2-4; 9 bases are shared with TRBD2. The CDR3 totals 15 residues. Germline-derived CDR1 and CDR2 are SGHAT and FQNNGV. The CDR3 bases are TGTGCCAGCAGTCTGCCGGGACTAGCTCAAGTCATTAAGTACTTC. The encoded protein is CASSLPGLAQVIKYF.

This clonotype was seen at least ten times. The rearrangement joins TRBV27 to TRBJ1-2; 10 bases match TRBD1. With V trimmed by 2 bases and J by 8 bases, 11 bases remained unmatched. This CDR3 has 16 amino acids. Germline CDR1 reads MNHEY; CDR2 reads SMNVEV (reference sequence). CDR3 in DNA: TGTGCCAGCAGTTTACGAAACACAGGGACAGGGGAAGGCTACACCTTC. Amino acid sequence: CASSLRNTGTGEGYTF.

In its sample, this clonotype was seen many times. The genes are TRBV4-3 and TRBJ1-2; D not certain. V lost 4 bases to trimming and J lost 4 bases, with 16 bases between them. Per germline, CDR1 LGHNA and CDR2 YSLEER. The CDR3 loop spans 15 amino acids. CDR3 region: CASSPAAGQTYGYTF. Here the CDR3 DNA reads TGCGCCAGCAGCCCGGCTGCCGGCCAGACCTATGGCTACACCTTC.

The J gene is TRBJ1-2, the V gene TRBV27; D may be TRBD1 (5 bases). The CDR3 spans 17 residues. In germline, CDR1 is MNHEY, CDR2 SMNVEV (reference sequence). V was cut by 6 bases and J by 3 bases, with 23 bases left in between. CDR3 nucleotides: TGTGCCAGCAGCCCCCTAGGGCAGGGAGCGCGCGACTATGGCTACACCTTC. Translation: CASSPLGQGARDYGYTF.

The table lists this clonotype with a few counts. The junction departs from the called germline gene at one end, perhaps through a read error. V gene TRBV27 combines with J gene TRBJ2-4; 13 bases map to TRBD2. This CDR3 is 19 amino acids long. CDR1 and CDR2 (germline): MNHEY, SMNVEV (reference sequence). CDR3 nucleotides: TGTGCCAGCATGGGGGGACTAGCGGGGTCTATTAGGACCAAAAACATTAAGTACTTC. Translating it yields CASMGGLAGSIRTKNIKYF.

There are a few counts of this clonotype. The genes are TRBV30 and TRBJ2-7; 13 bases fit TRBD2. Germline trimming cut 1 base from V and 4 bases from J; bases unmatched to any gene: 7. Germline loops: CDR1 GTSNPN, CDR2 SVGIG (reference sequence). CDR3 size: 16 residues. The CDR3 spells CAWSGTSGSSWYEQYF. CDR3 bases: TGTGCCTGGAGTGGGACTAGCGGGAGTTCTTGGTACGAGCAGTACTTC.